This TCR beta chain was found in a study of blood T cell repertoires in COVID-19. Sequencing was performed with immunoSEQ multiplex PCR; in TCRdb, only in-frame clones are kept and a portion is missing. The sample gives around 300,000 clones, about nine tenths of which show up once; 2% to 2.5% is in the top ten. This sequence originates from a man over 45 with acute or convalescent COVID-19. Material: peripheral blood.

The CDR3 here is CASSEGSSTDTQYF. CDR3 coding DNA: TGCGCCAGCAGCGAGGGATCAAGCACAGATACGCAGTATTTT. The V call is TRBV5-1, the J call TRBJ2-3; weak D call: TRBD2 (5 bases). The CDR3 has 14 amino acids. The V and J ends lost 4 bases and 0 bases respectively, with 9 bases between them. Per germline, CDR1 SGHRS and CDR2 YFSETQ.